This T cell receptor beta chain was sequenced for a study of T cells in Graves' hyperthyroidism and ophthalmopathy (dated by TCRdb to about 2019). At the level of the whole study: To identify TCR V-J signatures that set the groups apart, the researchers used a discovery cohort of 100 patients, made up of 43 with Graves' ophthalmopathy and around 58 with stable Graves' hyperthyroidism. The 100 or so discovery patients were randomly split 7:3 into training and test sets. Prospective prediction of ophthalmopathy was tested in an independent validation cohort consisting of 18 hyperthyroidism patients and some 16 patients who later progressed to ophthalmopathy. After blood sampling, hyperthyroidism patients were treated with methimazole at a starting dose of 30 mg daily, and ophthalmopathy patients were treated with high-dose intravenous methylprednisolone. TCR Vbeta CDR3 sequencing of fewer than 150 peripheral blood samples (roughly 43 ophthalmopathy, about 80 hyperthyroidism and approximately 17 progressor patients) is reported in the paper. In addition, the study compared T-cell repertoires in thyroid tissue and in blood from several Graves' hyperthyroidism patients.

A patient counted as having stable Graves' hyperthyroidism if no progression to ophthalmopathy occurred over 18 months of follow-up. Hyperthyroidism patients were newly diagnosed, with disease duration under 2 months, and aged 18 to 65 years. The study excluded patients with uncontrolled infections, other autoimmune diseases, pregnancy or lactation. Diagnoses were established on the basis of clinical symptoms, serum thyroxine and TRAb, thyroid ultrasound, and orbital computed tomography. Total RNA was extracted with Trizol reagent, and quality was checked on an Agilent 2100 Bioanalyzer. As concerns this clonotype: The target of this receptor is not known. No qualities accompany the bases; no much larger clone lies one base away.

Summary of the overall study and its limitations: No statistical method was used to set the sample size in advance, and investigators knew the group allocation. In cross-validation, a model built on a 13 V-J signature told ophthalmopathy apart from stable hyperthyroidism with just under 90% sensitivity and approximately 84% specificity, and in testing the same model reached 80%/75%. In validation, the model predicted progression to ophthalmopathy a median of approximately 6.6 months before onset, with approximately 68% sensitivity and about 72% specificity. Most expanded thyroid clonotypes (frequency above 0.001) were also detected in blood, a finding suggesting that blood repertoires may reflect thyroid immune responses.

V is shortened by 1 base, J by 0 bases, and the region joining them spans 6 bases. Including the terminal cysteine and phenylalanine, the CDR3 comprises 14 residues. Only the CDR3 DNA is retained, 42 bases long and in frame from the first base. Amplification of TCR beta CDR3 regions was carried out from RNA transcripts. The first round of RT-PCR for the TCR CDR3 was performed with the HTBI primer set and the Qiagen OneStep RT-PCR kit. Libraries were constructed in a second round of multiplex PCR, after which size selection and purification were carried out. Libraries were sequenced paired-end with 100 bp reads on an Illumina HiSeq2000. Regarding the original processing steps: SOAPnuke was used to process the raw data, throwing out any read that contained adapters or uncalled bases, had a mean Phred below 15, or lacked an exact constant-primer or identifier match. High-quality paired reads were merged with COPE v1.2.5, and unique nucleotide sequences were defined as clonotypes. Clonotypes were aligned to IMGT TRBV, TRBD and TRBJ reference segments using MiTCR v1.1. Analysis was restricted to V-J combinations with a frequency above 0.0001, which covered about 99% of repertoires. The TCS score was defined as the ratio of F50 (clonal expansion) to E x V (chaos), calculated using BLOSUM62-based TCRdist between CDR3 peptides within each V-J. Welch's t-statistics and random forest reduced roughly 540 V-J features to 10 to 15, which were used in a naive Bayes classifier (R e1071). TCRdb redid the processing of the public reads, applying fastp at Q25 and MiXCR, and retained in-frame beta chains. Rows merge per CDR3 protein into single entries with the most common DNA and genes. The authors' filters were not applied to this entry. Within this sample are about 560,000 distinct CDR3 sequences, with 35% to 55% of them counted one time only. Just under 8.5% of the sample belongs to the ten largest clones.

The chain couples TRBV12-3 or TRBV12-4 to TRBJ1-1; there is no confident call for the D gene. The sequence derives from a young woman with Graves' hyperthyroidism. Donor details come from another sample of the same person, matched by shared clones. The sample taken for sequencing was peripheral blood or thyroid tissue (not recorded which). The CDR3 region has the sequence CASSLVLLNTEAFF. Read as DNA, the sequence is TGTGCCAGCAGTTTAGTACTTCTGAACACTGAAGCTTTCTTT.